Shown below are 3 T cell receptor beta chains from a single sample sequenced in a study of OX40 agonist ivuxolimab in advanced cancers. Sequencing used immunoSEQ multiplex PCR; TCRdb keeps in-frame clones, though not all of them. The sample lists more than 50,000 clones; more than 85% were seen once. The sequencing here drew on CD4+ or CD8+ T cells sorted from blood, taken in a trial of the OX40 agonist ivuxolimab. Every receptor here comes from an adult with an advanced solid tumor such as melanoma, head and neck, liver or kidney cancer.

The V call is TRBV4-1, the J call TRBJ2-6; no definite D call. The V end lost 5 bases, the J end lost 4 bases, and 6 bases lay between the germline ends. Per the germline V gene, CDR1 is MGHRA and CDR2 is YSYEKL. CDR3 length: 13 residues. As DNA, the CDR3 is TGCGCCAGCAGCTCCTGGGGGGCCAACGTCCTGACTTTC. Protein sequence: CASSSWGANVLTF.

Concerning this clone itself: Within the sample, other DNA sequences also encode this same CDR3. This chain uses TRBV7-9 with TRBJ2-7; D unresolved. V was trimmed by 1 base and J by 2 bases, leaving 6 bases between them. Germline CDR1 is SEHNR and CDR2 is FQNEAQ (reference sequence). The CDR3 loop spans 13 amino acids. The CDR3: CASSLGGTYEQYF. CDR3 DNA sequence: TGTGCCAGCAGCTTAGGGGGAACCTACGAGCAGTACTTC.

The rearrangement links TRBV6-5 to TRBJ1-4, with D possibly TRBD1 on 6 matching bases. Trimming shortened V by 2 bases and J by 0 bases, and 10 bases separated the two germline ends. This CDR3 contains 16 residues. Germline assignment: CDR1 MNHEY and CDR2 SVGAGI. The DNA for the CDR3 is TGTGCCAGCAGTTACAGGGGGTTCGCAACTAATGAAAAACTGTTTTTT. This gives the protein CASSYRGFATNEKLFF.